A single sample gave rise to the 21 T cell receptor beta chains below, sequenced in a study of shared clonotypes between healthy human individuals. TCRdb keeps only in-frame clones here, not all; method: immunoSEQ multiplex PCR. Here the sample spans a few million clones, approximately 96% being singletons. The sequencing sample was made of naive CD4+ T cells sorted from blood. As for subset: CD45RA+ positively selected. The receptors derive from a man aged 18 to 29 in good health.

The chain couples TRBV6-1 to TRBJ1-4; no reliable D call. V lost 1 base to trimming and J lost 5 bases, with 5 bases between them. Germline V lookup: CDR1 MNHNS, CDR2 SASEGT. The length of the CDR3 is 13 residues. CDR3 DNA: TGTGCCAGCAGTGAAGTCCGGAATGAAAAACTGTTTTTT. It encodes CASSEVRNEKLFF.

The chain's CDR3 is CASSLSGQGLVGSGNTIYF. CDR3 DNA: TGTGCCAGCAGTTTAAGCGGACAGGGCCTCGTGGGCTCTGGAAACACCATATATTTT. This chain connects TRBV28 to TRBJ1-3; 8 positions match TRBD1. With 2 bases clipped from V and 0 bases from J, the junction kept 12 bases outside the gene matches. This CDR3 has 19 amino acids. CDR1 and CDR2 (germline): MDHEN, SYDVKM.

V is TRBV19 and J is TRBJ2-7, with 12 bases that match TRBD1. V was pared by 5 bases and J by 6 bases, with 11 bases of the junction left unmatched. The CDR3 sequence is 16 residues long. Germline assignment: CDR1 LNHDA and CDR2 SQIVND (reference sequence). The CDR3 DNA sequence: TGTGCCAGTAGTGGGGGACCCGGGACAGGGGGCGCCGAGCAGTACTTC. This translates into CASSGGPGTGGAEQYF.

Points on this clone: The identical CDR3 is also encoded by other nucleotide sequences in the sample. The chain joins TRBV2 to TRBJ2-5, with 12 bases lining up with TRBD2. Germline V lookup: CDR1 SNHLY, CDR2 FYNNEI. This CDR3 region has 15 residues. With V trimmed by 4 bases and J by 2 bases, 2 bases remained unmatched. The CDR3 loop is CASSGLAGAQETQYF. Written as DNA, the CDR3 is TGTGCCAGCAGTGGACTAGCGGGGGCGCAAGAGACCCAGTACTTC.

To note about this clone: This CDR3 is also generated by other DNA sequences in the sample. This chain joins TRBV20-1 and TRBJ2-1; no reliable D call. The CDR3 has 11 amino acids. V lost 3 bases and J 1 base, leaving 1 base between the germline ends. CDR1 DFQATT and CDR2 SNEGSKA come from the germline V gene (reference sequence). Here the CDR3 DNA reads TGCAGTGCTAGTTCCTACAATGAGCAGTTCTTC. It specifies CSASSYNEQFF.

This clone has only one observation. The chain uses TRBV6-6 and TRBJ2-1; TRBD2 matches at 14 bases. CDR3 length equals 16 residues. With 6 bases clipped from V and 8 bases from J, the junction kept 9 bases outside the gene matches. Germline V gives CDR1 MNHNY, CDR2 SVGAGI (reference sequence). The CDR3 here is CASRGLAGESYDEQFF. The CDR3 DNA reads as TGTGCCAGCAGGGGACTAGCGGGAGAATCTTACGATGAGCAGTTCTTC.

The J gene is TRBJ1-4, the V gene TRBV5-8, with D possibly being TRBD1 (5 bases). This CDR3 has 14 residues. Trimming took 0 bases from V and 10 from J, leaving 13 bases between them. Germline values: CDR1 SGHTS, CDR2 YDEGEE. CDR3 sequence reads: CASSLGRAGGKLFF. CDR3 nucleotides: TGTGCCAGCAGCTTGGGCAGGGCGGGCGGAAAACTGTTTTTT.

This clone was recorded a few times. V usage is TRBV4-2 and J usage is TRBJ1-5; D call uncertain. Germline CDR1 is LGHNA and CDR2 is YNFKEQ. V was cut by 4 bases and J by 3 bases, with 10 bases left in between. The CDR3 is made up of 14 amino acids. Here the CDR3 DNA reads TGTGCCAGCAGCCCTGGGAACCTCAATCAGCCCCAGCATTTT. This encodes CASSPGNLNQPQHF.

The chain combines TRBV6-6 with TRBJ1-2, with 9 nucleotides matching TRBD1. J lost 4 bases, V lost 6 bases, and 6 bases had no gene match. The CDR3 spans 14 residues. CDR1 and CDR2 from the germline V gene are MNHNY and SVGAGI (reference sequence). The CDR3 region is CASRMTGGSYGYTF. The DNA of the CDR3 is TGTGCCAGCAGAATGACAGGGGGGTCCTATGGCTACACCTTC.

This sequence joins TRBV2 and TRBJ2-3; D is uncertain. The CDR3 is made up of 13 amino acids. The V gene lost 6 bases and the J gene lost 1 base, with 8 bases spanning the gap. Germline loops: CDR1 SNHLY, CDR2 FYNNEI. CDR3 sequence: CASRQVGTDTQYF. The CDR3, as DNA: TGTGCCAGCAGACAAGTCGGCACAGATACGCAGTATTTT.

This chain connects TRBV4-3 to TRBJ2-7; D possibly corresponds to TRBD2 (6 bases). The V end lost 4 bases, the J end lost 2 bases, and 12 bases lay between the germline ends. Germline V lookup: CDR1 LGHNA, CDR2 YSLEER. The CDR3 is made up of 14 amino acids. As DNA, the CDR3 is TGCGCCAGCAGCCTACTAGGAGGGACCTACGAGCAGTACTTC. This sequence encodes CASSLLGGTYEQYF.

On this clone itself: Other nucleotide sequences from this sample produce the same CDR3. This chain joins TRBV7-9 and TRBJ2-7, with a possible D match to TRBD1 (7 bases). Germline lookup yields CDR1 SEHNR and CDR2 FQNEAQ (reference sequence). The V gene lost 5 bases and the J gene lost 4 bases, with 15 bases spanning the gap. The CDR3 is made up of 14 amino acids. As DNA, the CDR3 is TGTGCCAGCAGCCCGCCAGGGGGGTTTTACGAGCAGTACTTC. Protein product: CASSPPGGFYEQYF.

CDR3 in DNA: TGTGCCTGGAGTCGACCTCGACTAGCGGGACTCACAGATACGCAGTATTTT. Amino acid sequence: CAWSRPRLAGLTDTQYF. The gene calls are TRBV30 and TRBJ2-3; 11 nucleotides agree with TRBD2. Germline V gene lookup returns CDR1 GTSNPN and CDR2 SVGIG (reference sequence). With V trimmed by 2 bases and J by 2 bases, 9 bases remained unmatched. This CDR3 comprises 17 residues.

The rearrangement uses TRBV4-1 and TRBJ2-7; 8 nucleotides agree with TRBD1. Germline CDR1 and CDR2: MGHRA and YSYEKL. Trimming took 4 bases from V and 0 from J; bases not matched to a gene: 5. The CDR3 has 15 amino acids. This CDR3 reads CASSRADRDSYEQYF. CDR3 in DNA: TGCGCCAGCAGCCGAGCGGACAGGGACTCCTACGAGCAGTACTTC.

With respect to this clone: Relative to the germline gene, one junction end is altered; a read error may explain this. V usage is TRBV5-1 and J usage is TRBJ2-2; 9 bases map to TRBD2. CDR3 length: 15 residues. Germline V CDR1 and CDR2: SGHRS, YFSETQ. The CDR3 nucleotides read TGTGTCAGCAGCCAGGGACTAGCTCTCACCGGGGAGCTGTTTTTT. The encoded protein is CVSSQGLALTGELFF.

With regard to this clone: Other DNA sequences from this sample encode an identical CDR3 as well. V and J are TRBV2 and TRBJ2-3, with TRBD2 matching 7 bases. Germline trimming cut 6 bases from V and 2 bases from J; bases unmatched to any gene: 8. The germline V gene has CDR1 SNHLY and CDR2 FYNNEI. This CDR3 is 15 amino acids long. For the CDR3, the DNA is TGTGCCAGCAGCCCTAGCGGAGCTCCCACAGATACGCAGTATTTT. This encodes CASSPSGAPTDTQYF.

The chain carries TRBV2 and TRBJ2-5; D perhaps matches TRBD1 (6 bases). CDR1 and CDR2 (germline): SNHLY, FYNNEI. Trimming removed 8 bases at V and 5 bases at J, with 15 bases between. The CDR3 covers 13 residues. Here the CDR3 DNA reads TGTGCCAGCGCCGGGACAATCGTCGAGACCCAGTACTTC. It translates to CASAGTIVETQYF.

This clone was counted a single time. This chain uses TRBV2 with TRBJ1-4, with a possible D match to TRBD1 (6 bases). Germline values: CDR1 SNHLY, CDR2 FYNNEI. The CDR3 loop spans 16 amino acids. Trimming took off 6 bases at V and 8 bases at J, with 22 bases between the two ends. CDR3 DNA: TGTGCCAGCAGCCCTCGAAGTTGGGGGCCAGGGGAAAAACTGTTTTTT. Its translation is CASSPRSWGPGEKLFF.

This chain joins TRBV6-1 and TRBJ2-1; D possibly corresponds to TRBD2 (5 bases). CDR1 and CDR2 from the germline V gene are MNHNS and SASEGT. Trimming removed 4 bases at V and 15 bases at J, with 13 bases between. This CDR3 is built from 11 residues. CDR3 nucleotide sequence: TGTGCCAGCAGTGTCGCGGGTAGTCGGTTCTTC. Amino acid sequence: CASSVAGSRFF.

This sequence joins TRBV6-1 and TRBJ1-3, with TRBD1 as a possible D gene (6 bases). V lost 4 bases to trimming and J lost 0 bases, with 16 bases between them. Germline assignment: CDR1 MNHNS and CDR2 SASEGT. The CDR3 consists of 17 residues. The chain's CDR3 is CASSVTGTLNSGNTIYF. CDR3 in DNA: TGTGCCAGCAGTGTTACAGGGACCTTGAACTCTGGAAACACCATATATTTT.

The chain has TRBV6-6 and TRBJ1-4; D is perhaps TRBD1 (6 bases). The CDR3 totals 16 residues. V lost 6 bases to trimming and J lost 6 bases, with 20 bases between them. Germline loops: CDR1 MNHNY, CDR2 SVGAGI (reference sequence). CDR3 region: CASSPDVRGADEKLFF. CDR3 coding DNA: TGTGCCAGCAGCCCGGACGTAAGGGGGGCGGATGAAAAACTGTTTTTT.